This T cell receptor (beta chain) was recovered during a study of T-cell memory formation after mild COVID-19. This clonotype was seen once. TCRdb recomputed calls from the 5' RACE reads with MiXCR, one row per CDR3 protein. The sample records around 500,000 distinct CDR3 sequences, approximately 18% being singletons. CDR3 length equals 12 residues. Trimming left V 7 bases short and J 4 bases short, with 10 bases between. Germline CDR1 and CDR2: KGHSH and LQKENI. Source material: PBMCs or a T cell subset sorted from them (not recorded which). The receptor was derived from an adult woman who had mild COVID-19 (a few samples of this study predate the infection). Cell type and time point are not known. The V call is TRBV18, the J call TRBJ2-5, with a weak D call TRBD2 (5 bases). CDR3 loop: CASLFAGETQYF. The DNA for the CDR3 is TGTGCCAGCTTATTTGCGGGAGAGACCCAGTACTTC.